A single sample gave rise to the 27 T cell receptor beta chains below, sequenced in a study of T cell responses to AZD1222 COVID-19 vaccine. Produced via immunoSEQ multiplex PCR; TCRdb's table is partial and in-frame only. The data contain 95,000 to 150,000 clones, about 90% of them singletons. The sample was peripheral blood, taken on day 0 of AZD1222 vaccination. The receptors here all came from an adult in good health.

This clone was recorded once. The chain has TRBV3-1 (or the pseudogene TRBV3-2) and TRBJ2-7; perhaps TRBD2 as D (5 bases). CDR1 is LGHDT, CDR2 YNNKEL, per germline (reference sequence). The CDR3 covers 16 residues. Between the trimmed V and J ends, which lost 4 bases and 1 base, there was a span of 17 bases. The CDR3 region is CASSPVFRAGSYEQYF. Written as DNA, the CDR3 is TGTGCCAGCAGCCCCGTTTTTCGGGCGGGTTCCTACGAGCAGTACTTC.

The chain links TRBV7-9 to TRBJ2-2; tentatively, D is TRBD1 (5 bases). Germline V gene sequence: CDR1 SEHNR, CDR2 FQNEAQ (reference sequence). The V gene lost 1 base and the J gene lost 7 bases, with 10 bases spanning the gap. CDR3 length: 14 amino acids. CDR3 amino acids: CASSLGAGLGELFF. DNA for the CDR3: TGTGCCAGCAGCTTAGGGGCAGGGCTCGGGGAGCTGTTTTTT.

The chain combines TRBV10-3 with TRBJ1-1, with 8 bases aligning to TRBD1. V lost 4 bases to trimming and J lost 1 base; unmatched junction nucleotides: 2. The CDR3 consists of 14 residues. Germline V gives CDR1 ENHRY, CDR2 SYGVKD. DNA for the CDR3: TGTGCCATCAGTGCTGACAGGGGGAACACTGAAGCTTTCTTT. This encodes CAISADRGNTEAFF.

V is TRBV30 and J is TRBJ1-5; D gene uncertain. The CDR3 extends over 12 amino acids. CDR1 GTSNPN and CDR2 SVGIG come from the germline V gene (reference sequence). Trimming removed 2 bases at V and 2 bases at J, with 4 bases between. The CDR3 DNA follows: TGTGCCTGGAGTCTGGGCAATCAGCCCCAGCATTTT. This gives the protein CAWSLGNQPQHF.

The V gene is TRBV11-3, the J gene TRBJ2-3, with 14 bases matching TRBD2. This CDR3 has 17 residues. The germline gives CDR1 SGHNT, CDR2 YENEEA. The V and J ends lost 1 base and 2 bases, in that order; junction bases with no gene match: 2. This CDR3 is CASSLGTSGGTTDTQYF. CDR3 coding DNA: TGTGCCAGCAGCTTAGGGACTAGCGGGGGGACCACAGATACGCAGTATTTT.

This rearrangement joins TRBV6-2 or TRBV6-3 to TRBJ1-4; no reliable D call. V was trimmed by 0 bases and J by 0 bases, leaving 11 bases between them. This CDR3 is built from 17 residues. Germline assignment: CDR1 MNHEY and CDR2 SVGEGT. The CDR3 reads CASSYSRGPTTNEKLFF. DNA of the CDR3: TGTGCCAGCAGTTACTCGAGAGGTCCTACAACTAATGAAAAACTGTTTTTT.

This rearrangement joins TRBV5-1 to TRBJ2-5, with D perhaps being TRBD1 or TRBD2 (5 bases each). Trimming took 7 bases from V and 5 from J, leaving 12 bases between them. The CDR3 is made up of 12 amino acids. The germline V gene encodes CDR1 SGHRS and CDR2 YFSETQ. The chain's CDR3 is CASQGVRETQYF. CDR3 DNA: TGCGCCAGCCAGGGAGTTAGGGAGACCCAGTACTTC.

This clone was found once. CDR3 bases: TGTGCCAGCAGTTTGGAGGGACTAAACACTGAAGCTTTCTTT. As protein: CASSLEGLNTEAFF. V and J are TRBV28 and TRBJ1-1; the D gene is possibly TRBD1 (5 bases). The CDR3 totals 14 residues. CDR1 and CDR2 (germline): MDHEN, SYDVKM. The germline V and J ends were trimmed by 3 bases and 2 bases, with 10 bases remaining between them.

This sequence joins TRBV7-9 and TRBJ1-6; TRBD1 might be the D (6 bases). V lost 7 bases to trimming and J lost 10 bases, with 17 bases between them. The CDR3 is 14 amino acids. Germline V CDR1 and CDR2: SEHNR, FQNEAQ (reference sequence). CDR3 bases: TGTGCCAGCATTAAGGGGGAGGGCGGCTCACCCCTCCACTTT. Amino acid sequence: CASIKGEGGSPLHF.

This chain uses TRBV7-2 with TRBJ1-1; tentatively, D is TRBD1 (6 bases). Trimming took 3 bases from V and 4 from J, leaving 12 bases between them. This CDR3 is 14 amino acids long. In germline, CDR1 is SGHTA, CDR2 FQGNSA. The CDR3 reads CASSFSGEVTEAFF. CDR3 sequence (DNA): TGTGCCAGCAGCTTCTCAGGGGAGGTCACTGAAGCTTTCTTT.

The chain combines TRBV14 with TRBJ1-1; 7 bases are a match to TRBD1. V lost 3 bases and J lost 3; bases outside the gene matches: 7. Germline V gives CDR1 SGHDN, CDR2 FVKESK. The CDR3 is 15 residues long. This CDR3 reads CASSHIQGYDTEAFF. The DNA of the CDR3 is TGTGCCAGCAGCCATATACAGGGGTACGACACTGAAGCTTTCTTT. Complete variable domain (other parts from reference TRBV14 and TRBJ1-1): EAGVTQFPSHSVIEKGQTVTLRCDPISGHDNLYWYRRVMGKEIKFLLHFVKESKQDESGMPNNRFLAERTGGTYSTLKVQPAELEDSGVYFCASSHIQGYDTEAFFGQGTRLTVV.

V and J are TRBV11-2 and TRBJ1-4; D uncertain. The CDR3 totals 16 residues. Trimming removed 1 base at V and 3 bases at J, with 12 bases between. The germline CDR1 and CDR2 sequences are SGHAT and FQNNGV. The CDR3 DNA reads TGTGCCAGCAGCTTAGTTCTGAACAGTCCTAATGAAAAACTGTTTTTT. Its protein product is CASSLVLNSPNEKLFF. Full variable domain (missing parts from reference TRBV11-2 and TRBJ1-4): EAGVAQSPRYKIIEKRQSVAFWCNPISGHATLYWYQQILGQGPKLLIQFQNNGVVDDSQLPKDRFSAERLKGVDSTLKIQPAKLEDSAVYLCASSLVLNSPNEKLFFGSGTQLSVL.

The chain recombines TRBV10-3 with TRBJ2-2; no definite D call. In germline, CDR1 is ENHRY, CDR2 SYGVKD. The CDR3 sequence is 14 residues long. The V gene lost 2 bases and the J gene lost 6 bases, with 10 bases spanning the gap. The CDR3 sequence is CAISEVSSAGELFF. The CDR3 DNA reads TGTGCCATCAGTGAGGTGTCCTCCGCCGGGGAGCTGTTTTTT.

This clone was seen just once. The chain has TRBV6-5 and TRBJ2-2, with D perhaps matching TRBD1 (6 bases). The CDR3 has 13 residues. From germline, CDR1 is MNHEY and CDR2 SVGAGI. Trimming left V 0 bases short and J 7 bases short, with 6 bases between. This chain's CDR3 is CASSYSQGGELFF. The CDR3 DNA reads TGTGCCAGCAGTTACTCACAGGGCGGGGAGCTGTTTTTT.

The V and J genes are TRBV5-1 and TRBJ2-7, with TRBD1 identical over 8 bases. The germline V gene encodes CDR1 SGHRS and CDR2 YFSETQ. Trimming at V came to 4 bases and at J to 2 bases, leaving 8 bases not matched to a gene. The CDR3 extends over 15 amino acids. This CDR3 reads CASSNGQGLPYEQYF. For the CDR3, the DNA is TGCGCCAGCAGCAACGGACAGGGCCTCCCCTACGAGCAGTACTTC.

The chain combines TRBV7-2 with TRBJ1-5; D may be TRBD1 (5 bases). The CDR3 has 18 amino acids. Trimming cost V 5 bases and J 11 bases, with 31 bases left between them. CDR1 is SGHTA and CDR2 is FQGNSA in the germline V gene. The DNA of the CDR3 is TGTGCCAGCAGCCCCCGGGGGGTGTGGACAATCCCCTCGGAGACCCAGCATTTT. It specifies CASSPRGVWTIPSETQHF. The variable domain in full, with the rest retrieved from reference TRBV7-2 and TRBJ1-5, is GAGVSQSPSNKVTEKGKDVELRCDPISGHTALYWYRQSLGQGLEFLIYFQGNSAPDKSGLPSDRFSAERTGGSVSTLTIQRTQQEDSAVYLCASSPRGVWTIPSETQHFGDGTRLSIL.

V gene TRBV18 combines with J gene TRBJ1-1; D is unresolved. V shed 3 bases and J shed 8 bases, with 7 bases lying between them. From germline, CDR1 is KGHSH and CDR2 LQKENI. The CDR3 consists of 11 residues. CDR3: CASSPYGEAFF. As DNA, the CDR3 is TGTGCCAGCTCACCCTACGGGGAAGCTTTCTTT.

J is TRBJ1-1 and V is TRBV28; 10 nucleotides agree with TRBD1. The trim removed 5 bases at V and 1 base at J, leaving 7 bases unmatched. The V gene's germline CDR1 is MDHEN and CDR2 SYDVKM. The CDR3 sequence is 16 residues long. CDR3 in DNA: TGTGCCAGCAGTCTGCGGACAGGGGGGCGGAACACTGAAGCTTTCTTT. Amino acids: CASSLRTGGRNTEAFF.

This CDR3 is CASSTDSPTNYGYTF. For the CDR3, the DNA is TGTGCCAGTAGCACTGACAGCCCGACTAACTATGGCTACACCTTC. The V and J genes are TRBV19 and TRBJ1-2; the D gene is possibly TRBD1 (5 bases). This CDR3 comprises 15 residues. V lost 6 bases, J lost 0 bases, and 14 bases lay in between. Germline V gene sequence: CDR1 LNHDA, CDR2 SQIVND (reference sequence).

CDR3 sequence: CASSLGQGANYGYTF. CDR3 sequence (DNA): TGTGCCAGCAGCTTGGGACAGGGGGCGAACTATGGCTACACCTTC. The chain uses TRBV11-2 and TRBJ1-2; 12 bases align to TRBD1. With V trimmed by 3 bases and J by 2 bases, 1 base remained unmatched. Per the germline V gene, CDR1 is SGHAT and CDR2 is FQNNGV. The CDR3 runs 15 residues.

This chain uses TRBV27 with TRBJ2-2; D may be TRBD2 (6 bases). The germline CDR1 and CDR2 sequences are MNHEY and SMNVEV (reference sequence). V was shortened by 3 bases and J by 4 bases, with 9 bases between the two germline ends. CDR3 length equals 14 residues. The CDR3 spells CASSFMGGTGELFF. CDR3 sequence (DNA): TGTGCCAGCAGTTTTATGGGGGGCACCGGGGAGCTGTTTTTT.

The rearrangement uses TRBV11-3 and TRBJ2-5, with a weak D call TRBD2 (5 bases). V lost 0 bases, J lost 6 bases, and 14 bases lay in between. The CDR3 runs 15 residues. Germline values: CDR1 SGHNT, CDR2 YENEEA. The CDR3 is CASSLDTGSGQTQYF. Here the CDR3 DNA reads TGTGCCAGCAGCTTAGATACGGGGAGTGGACAGACCCAGTACTTC.

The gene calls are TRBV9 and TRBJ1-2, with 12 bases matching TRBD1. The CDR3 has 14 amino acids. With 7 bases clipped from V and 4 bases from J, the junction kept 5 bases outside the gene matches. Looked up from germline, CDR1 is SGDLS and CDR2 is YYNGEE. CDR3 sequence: CASGDRGQTYGYTF. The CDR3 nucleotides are TGTGCCAGCGGGGACAGGGGGCAAACCTATGGCTACACCTTC.

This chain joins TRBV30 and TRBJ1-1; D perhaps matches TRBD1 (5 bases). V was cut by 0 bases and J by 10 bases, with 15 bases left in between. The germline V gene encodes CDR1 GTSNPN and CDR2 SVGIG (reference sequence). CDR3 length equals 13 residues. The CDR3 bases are TGTGCCTGGAGTGTACGAGGGGCGGCGGGAGCTTTCTTT. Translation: CAWSVRGAAGAFF. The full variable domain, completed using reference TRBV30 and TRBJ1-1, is SQTIHQWPATLVQPVGSPLSLECTVEGTSNPNLYWYRQAAGRGLQLLFYSVGIGQISSEVPQNLSASRPQDRQFILSSKKLLLSDSGFYLCAWSVRGAAGAFFGQGTRLTVV.

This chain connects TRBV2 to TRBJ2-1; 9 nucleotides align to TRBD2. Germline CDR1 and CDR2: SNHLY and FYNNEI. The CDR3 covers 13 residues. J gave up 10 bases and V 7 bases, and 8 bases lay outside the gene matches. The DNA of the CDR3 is TGTGCCAGCACGGCTAGCGGGAAGGGGGAGCAGTTCTTC. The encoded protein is CASTASGKGEQFF.

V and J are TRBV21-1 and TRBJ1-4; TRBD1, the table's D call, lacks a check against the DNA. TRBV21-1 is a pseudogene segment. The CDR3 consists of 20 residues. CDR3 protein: CASSAAAGTPITTTNEKLFF. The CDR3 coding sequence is TGTGCCAGCAGCGCAGCAGCCGGGACACCGATAACTACAACTAATGAAAAACTGTTTTTT.

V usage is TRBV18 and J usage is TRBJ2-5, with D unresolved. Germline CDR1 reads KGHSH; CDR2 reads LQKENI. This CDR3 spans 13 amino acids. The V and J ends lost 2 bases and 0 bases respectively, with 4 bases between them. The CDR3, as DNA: TGTGCCAGCTCACCAGGGTACCAAGAGACCCAGTACTTC. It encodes CASSPGYQETQYF. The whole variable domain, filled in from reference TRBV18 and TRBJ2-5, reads NAGVMQNPRHLVRRRGQEARLRCSPMKGHSHVYWYRQLPEEGLKFMVYLQKENIIDESGMPKERFSAEFPKEGPSILRIQQVVRGDSAAYFCASSPGYQETQYFGPGTRLLVL.